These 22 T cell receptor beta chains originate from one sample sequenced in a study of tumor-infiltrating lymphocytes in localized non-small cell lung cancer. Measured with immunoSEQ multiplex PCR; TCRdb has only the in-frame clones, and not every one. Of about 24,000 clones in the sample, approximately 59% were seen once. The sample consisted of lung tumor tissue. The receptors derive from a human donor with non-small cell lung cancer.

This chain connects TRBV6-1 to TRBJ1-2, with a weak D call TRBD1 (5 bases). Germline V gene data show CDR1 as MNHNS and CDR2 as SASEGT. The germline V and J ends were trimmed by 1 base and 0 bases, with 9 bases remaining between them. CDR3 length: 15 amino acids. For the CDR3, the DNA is TGTGCCAGCAGTGAAGAGACAGCAGCTAACTATGGCTACACCTTC. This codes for CASSEETAANYGYTF.

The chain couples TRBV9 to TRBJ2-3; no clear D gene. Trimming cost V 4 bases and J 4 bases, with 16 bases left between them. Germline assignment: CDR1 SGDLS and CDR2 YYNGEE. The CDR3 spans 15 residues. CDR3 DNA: TGTGCCAGCAGCATCGAACCGACCCTATCAGATACGCAGTATTTT. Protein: CASSIEPTLSDTQYF.

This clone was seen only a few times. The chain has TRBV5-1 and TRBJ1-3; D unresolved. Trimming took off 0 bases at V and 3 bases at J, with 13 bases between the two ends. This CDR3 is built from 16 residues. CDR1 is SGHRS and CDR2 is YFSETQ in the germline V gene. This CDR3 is CASSLGVGPGGNTIYF. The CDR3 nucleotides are TGCGCCAGCAGCTTGGGGGTAGGCCCGGGTGGAAACACCATATATTTT.

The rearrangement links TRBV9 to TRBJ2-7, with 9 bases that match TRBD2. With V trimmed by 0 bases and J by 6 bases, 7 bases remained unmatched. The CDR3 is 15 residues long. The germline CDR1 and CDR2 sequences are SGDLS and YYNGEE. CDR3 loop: CASSVAAGGRSEQYF. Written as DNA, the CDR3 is TGTGCCAGCAGCGTAGCTGCGGGAGGGCGAAGCGAGCAGTACTTC.

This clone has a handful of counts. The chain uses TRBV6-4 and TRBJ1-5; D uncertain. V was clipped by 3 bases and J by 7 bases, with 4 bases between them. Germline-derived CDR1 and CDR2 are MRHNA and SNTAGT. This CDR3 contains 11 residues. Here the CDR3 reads CASSEWQPQHF. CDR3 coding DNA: TGTGCCAGCAGTGAATGGCAGCCCCAGCATTTT.

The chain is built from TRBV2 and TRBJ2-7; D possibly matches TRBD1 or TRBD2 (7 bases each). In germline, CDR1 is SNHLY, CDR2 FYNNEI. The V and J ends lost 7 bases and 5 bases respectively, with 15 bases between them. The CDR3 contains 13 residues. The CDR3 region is CASKDREGNEQYF. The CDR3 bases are TGTGCCAGCAAAGACAGGGAGGGCAACGAGCAGTACTTC.

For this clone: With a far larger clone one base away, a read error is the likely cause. The CDR3 region has the DNA TGTGCCAGCAGCCAACTACCCGGGGGGGAGATCGGGGAGCTGTTTTTT. It codes for CASSQLPGGEIGELFF. J is TRBJ2-2 and V is TRBV4-2; 8 bases agree with TRBD2. The CDR3 loop spans 16 amino acids. Trimming removed 2 bases from V and 7 bases from J; junction bases left unmatched: 9. Germline V gives CDR1 LGHNA, CDR2 YNFKEQ.

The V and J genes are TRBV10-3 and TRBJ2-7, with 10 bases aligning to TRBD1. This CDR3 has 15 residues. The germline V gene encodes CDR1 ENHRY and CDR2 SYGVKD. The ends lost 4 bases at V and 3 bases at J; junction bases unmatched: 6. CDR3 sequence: CAISGQGANNYEQYF. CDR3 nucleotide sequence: TGTGCCATCAGTGGACAGGGGGCGAATAACTACGAGCAGTACTTC.

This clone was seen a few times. The CDR3 DNA sequence: TGTGCCAGCTCCTACACGGGGAGAAACACTGAAGCTTTCTTT. Translated: CASSYTGRNTEAFF. The chain couples TRBV18 to TRBJ1-1; D is unresolved. V was clipped by 6 bases and J by 2 bases, with 13 bases between them. Germline V gives CDR1 KGHSH, CDR2 LQKENI. This CDR3 has 14 residues.

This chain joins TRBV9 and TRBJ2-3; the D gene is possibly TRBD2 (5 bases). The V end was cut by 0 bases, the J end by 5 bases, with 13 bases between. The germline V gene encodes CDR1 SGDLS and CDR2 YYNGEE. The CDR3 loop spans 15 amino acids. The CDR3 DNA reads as TGTGCCAGCAGCGTAGTCGCGGTAGAGGGAGATACGCAGTATTTT. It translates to CASSVVAVEGDTQYF.

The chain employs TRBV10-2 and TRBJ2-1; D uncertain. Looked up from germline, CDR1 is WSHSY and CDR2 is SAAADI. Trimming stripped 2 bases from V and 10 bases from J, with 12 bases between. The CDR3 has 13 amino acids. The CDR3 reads CASSEEVTTEQFF. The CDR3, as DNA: TGCGCCAGCAGTGAGGAAGTGACGACGGAGCAGTTCTTC.

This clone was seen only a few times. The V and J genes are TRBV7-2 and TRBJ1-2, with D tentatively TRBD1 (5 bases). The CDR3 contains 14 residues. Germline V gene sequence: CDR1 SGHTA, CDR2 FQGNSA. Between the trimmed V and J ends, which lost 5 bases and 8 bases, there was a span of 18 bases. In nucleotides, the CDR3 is TGTGCCAGCAGCCGGGACCCTAGAGGCGGCGGCTACACCTTC. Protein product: CASSRDPRGGGYTF.

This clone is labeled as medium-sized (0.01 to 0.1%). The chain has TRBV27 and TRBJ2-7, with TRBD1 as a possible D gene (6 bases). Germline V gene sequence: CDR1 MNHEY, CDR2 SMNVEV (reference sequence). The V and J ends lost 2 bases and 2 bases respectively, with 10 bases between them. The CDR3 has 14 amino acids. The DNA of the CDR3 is TGTGCCAGCAGTTTACAGCCAGGGGCCTACGAGCAGTACTTC. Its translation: CASSLQPGAYEQYF.

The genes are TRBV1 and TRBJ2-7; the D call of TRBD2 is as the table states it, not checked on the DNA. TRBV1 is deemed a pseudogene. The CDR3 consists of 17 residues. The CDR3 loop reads CTSSQKPKGGQDYEQYF. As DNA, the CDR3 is TGCACCAGCAGCCAAAAACCGAAAGGCGGGCAAGACTACGAGCAGTACTTC.

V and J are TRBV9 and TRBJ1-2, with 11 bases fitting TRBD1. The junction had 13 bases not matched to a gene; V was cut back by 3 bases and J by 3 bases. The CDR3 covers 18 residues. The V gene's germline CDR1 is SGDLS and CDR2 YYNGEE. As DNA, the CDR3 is TGTGCCAGCAGCGAGGGGACAGGGGGTTATACTTGGGACTATGGCTACACCTTC. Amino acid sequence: CASSEGTGGYTWDYGYTF.

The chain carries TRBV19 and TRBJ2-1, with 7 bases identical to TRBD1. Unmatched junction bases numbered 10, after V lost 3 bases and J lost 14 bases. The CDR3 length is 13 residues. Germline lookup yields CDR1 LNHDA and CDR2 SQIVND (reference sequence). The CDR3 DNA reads TGTGCCAGTAGTATTGACAGGGTCGGCAGGGAGTTCTTC. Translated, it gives CASSIDRVGREFF.

The CDR3 spells CAWNREYTEAFF. The CDR3 DNA follows: TGTGCCTGGAACCGGGAATACACTGAAGCTTTCTTT. V gene TRBV30 combines with J gene TRBJ1-1; no firm D call. Trimming stripped 4 bases from V and 3 bases from J, with 9 bases between. Germline loops: CDR1 GTSNPN, CDR2 SVGIG (reference sequence). The CDR3 sequence is 12 residues long.

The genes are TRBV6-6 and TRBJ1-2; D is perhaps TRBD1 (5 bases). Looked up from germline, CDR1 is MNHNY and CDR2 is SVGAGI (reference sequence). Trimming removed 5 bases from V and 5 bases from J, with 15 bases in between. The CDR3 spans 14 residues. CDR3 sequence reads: CASSKGTPGYGYTF. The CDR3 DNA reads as TGTGCCAGCAGTAAGGGGACCCCTGGGTATGGCTACACCTTC.

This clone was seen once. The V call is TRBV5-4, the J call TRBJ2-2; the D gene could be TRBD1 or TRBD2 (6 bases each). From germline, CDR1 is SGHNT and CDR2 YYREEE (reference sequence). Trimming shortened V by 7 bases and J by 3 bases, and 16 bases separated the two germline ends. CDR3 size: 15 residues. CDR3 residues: CASGRAGEDTGELFF. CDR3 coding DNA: TGTGCCAGCGGCCGCGCAGGGGAGGACACCGGGGAGCTGTTTTTT.

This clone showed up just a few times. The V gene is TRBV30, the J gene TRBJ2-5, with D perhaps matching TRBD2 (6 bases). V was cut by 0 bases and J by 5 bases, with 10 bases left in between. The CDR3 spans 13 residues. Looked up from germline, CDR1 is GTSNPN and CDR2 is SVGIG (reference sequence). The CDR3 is CAWSVGGSETQYF. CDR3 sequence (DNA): TGTGCCTGGAGTGTAGGAGGGTCTGAGACCCAGTACTTC.

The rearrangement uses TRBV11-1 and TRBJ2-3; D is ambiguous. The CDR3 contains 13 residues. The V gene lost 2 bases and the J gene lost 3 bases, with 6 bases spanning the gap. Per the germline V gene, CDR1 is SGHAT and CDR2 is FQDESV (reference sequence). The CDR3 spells CASSLTFTDTQYF. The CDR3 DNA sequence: TGTGCCAGCAGCTTAACTTTTACAGATACGCAGTATTTT.

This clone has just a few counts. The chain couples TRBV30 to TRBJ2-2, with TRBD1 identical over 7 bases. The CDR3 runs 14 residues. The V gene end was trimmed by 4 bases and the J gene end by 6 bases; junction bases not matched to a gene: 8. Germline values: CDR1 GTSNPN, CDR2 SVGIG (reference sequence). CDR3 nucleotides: TGTGCCTGGACCCTGACAGGGTCGGCCGGGGAGCTGTTTTTT. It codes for CAWTLTGSAGELFF.